These T cell receptor beta chains were read from a single sample in a study of T cell responses to AZD1222 COVID-19 vaccine. Generated by immunoSEQ multiplex PCR, the TCRdb table keeps only in-frame clones and is missing some. The table includes about 110,000 clones, about 89% detected once. This specimen was peripheral blood, taken on day 0 of AZD1222 vaccination. Receptors originate from an adult in good health. The CDR3 runs from the conserved cysteine through the conserved F or W. The D gene is left open where the match is weak. Only some rows state a clone size, as once, few, many or a class for expanded clones.

size | J | V | D | CDR3 | DNA
. | TRBJ2-1 | TRBV11-2 | TRBD2 | CASSLRLAGGSGEQFF | TGTGCCAGCAGCTTAAGACTAGCGGGAGGATCTGGTGAGCAGTTCTTC
. | TRBJ2-5 | TRBV18 | TRBD2 | CASSPPGTSRQETQYF | TGTGCCAGCTCACCTCCCGGGACTAGCCGCCAAGAGACCCAGTACTTC
few | TRBJ2-3 | TRBV14 | TRBD2 | CASSHLRTRPDTQYF | TGTGCCAGCAGCCACTTGCGGACTAGACCAGATACGCAGTATTTT
. | TRBJ2-3 | TRBV24-1 | TRBD1 | CATGGQGAKDTQYF | TGTGCCACCGGGGGACAGGGGGCAAAAGATACGCAGTATTTT
. | TRBJ2-3 | TRBV24-1 | . | CATSDRPGVLGTDTQYF | TGTGCCACCAGTGACCGCCCGGGGGTTCTCGGCACAGATACGCAGTATTTT
. | TRBJ1-2 | TRBV27 | . | CASSFVGSDYGYTF | TGTGCCAGCAGTTTTGTCGGCTCTGACTATGGCTACACCTTC
. | TRBJ1-2 | TRBV24-1 | . | CATSDNIANYGYTF | TGTGCCACCAGTGACAACATCGCTAACTATGGCTACACCTTC
. | TRBJ1-6 | TRBV28 | . | CASSLLKGGVENSPLHF | TGTGCCAGCAGTTTATTGAAGGGGGGGGTAGAGAATTCACCCCTCCACTTT
. | TRBJ2-1 | TRBV7-2 | . | CASSFLLVGNEQFF | TGTGCCAGCAGCTTTCTCCTCGTCGGCAATGAGCAGTTCTTC
. | TRBJ1-5 | TRBV28 | . | CASTPPGQPQHF | TGTGCCAGCACCCCTCCGGGGCAGCCCCAGCATTTT
. | TRBJ2-3 | TRBV24-1 | . | CATSDHPSADTSTDTQYF | TGTGCCACCAGTGACCACCCCTCGGCGGATACTAGCACAGATACGCAGTATTTT
. | TRBJ2-7 | TRBV4-1 | TRBD1 | CASSLLGTGGFYEQYF | TGCGCCAGCAGCCTCTTAGGGACAGGGGGTTTCTACGAGCAGTACTTC
. | TRBJ1-4 | TRBV3-1/TRBV3-2 | TRBD1 | CASSQGSAGTGVEKLFF | TGTGCCAGCAGCCAAGGATCGGCGGGAACAGGGGTTGAAAAACTGTTTTTT
. | TRBJ2-7 | TRBV7-2 | TRBD2 | CASSSGTSGLSSYEQYF | TGTGCCAGCAGCTCCGGGACTAGCGGGCTGAGCTCCTACGAGCAGTACTTC
. | TRBJ2-3 | TRBV7-2 | TRBD2 | CASSLVEVAGVKADTQYF | TGTGCCAGCAGCTTAGTAGAGGTAGCGGGAGTTAAGGCAGATACGCAGTATTTT
. | TRBJ2-3 | TRBV18 | TRBD1 | CASSWDRGQDTQYF | TGTGCCAGCTCATGGGACAGGGGTCAAGATACGCAGTATTTT
. | TRBJ2-3 | TRBV14 | TRBD1 | CASSRQGRDTQYF | TGTGCCAGCAGCCGACAGGGTAGGGATACGCAGTATTTT
once | TRBJ2-6 | TRBV9 | TRBD1 | CASSVARGQGESGANVLTF | TGTGCCAGCAGCGTAGCTCGGGGACAGGGGGAGTCCGGGGCCAACGTCCTGACTTTC
. | TRBJ1-2 | TRBV7-2 | . | CASSLEASNYGYTF | TGTGCCAGCAGCTTAGAAGCCAGCAACTATGGCTACACCTTC
. | TRBJ1-2 | TRBV28 | . | CASSLVSNYGYTF | TGTGCCAGCAGTTTAGTCAGCAACTATGGCTACACCTTC
. | TRBJ2-6 | TRBV7-2 | . | CASSLNLGAGANVLTF | TGTGCCAGCAGCTTAAACCTCGGGGCTGGGGCCAACGTCCTGACTTTC
. | TRBJ2-1 | TRBV6-5 | TRBD1 | CASDHRDRGYNEQFF | TGTGCCAGCGACCACCGGGACAGGGGCTACAATGAGCAGTTCTTC
. | TRBJ2-2 | TRBV7-7 | . | CASSLMEGSTGELFF | TGTGCCAGCAGCCTCATGGAGGGAAGCACCGGGGAGCTGTTTTTT
. | TRBJ2-2 | TRBV27 | . | CASRLRFLDTGELFF | TGTGCCAGCAGACTCCGGTTTTTGGACACCGGGGAGCTGTTTTTT
. | TRBJ2-7 | TRBV12-3/TRBV12-4 | . | CASSLGGTYEQYF | TGTGCCAGCAGTTTGGGTGGCACCTACGAGCAGTACTTC
. | TRBJ2-3 | TRBV2 | TRBD1 | CASRSTGGAEDTQYF | TGTGCCAGCAGGTCGACAGGGGGCGCGGAAGATACGCAGTATTTT
. | TRBJ2-1 | TRBV15 | TRBD2 | CATSRDTGLAGGDEQFF | TGTGCCACCAGCAGAGATACGGGACTAGCGGGAGGGGATGAGCAGTTCTTC
. | TRBJ2-1 | TRBV5-1 | TRBD2 | CASSIHTGTSGYNEQFF | TGCGCCAGCAGCATACACACCGGGACTAGCGGCTACAATGAGCAGTTCTTC
. | TRBJ1-3 | TRBV7-3 | TRBD1 | CASSFSGGSGNTIYF | TGTGCCAGCAGCTTTTCAGGGGGCTCTGGAAACACCATATATTTT
. | TRBJ1-6 | TRBV28 | . | CASRLNTGQDNSPLHF | TGTGCCAGCAGACTTAACACAGGGCAGGATAATTCACCCCTCCACTTT
. | TRBJ1-2 | TRBV7-2 | . | CASSLGPANYGYTF | TGTGCCAGCAGCTTAGGTCCAGCGAACTATGGCTACACCTTC
. | TRBJ1-6 | TRBV27 | TRBD1 | CASRPQGGHSPLHF | TGTGCCAGCAGACCTCAGGGGGGCCATTCACCCCTCCACTTT
. | TRBJ2-6 | TRBV6-5 | TRBD1 | CGTTGPSSGANVLTF | TGTGGTACGACAGGGCCAAGCTCTGGGGCCAACGTCCTGACTTTC
. | TRBJ2-7 | TRBV11-2 | TRBD2 | CASRGGLAGNYEQYF | TGTGCCAGCAGGGGAGGACTAGCGGGTAACTACGAGCAGTACTTC
. | TRBJ2-1 | TRBV11-1 | TRBD2 | CASSPSLSSGHNEQFF | TGTGCCAGCAGCCCTAGCCTCTCTAGCGGGCACAATGAGCAGTTCTTC
. | TRBJ1-4 | TRBV6-5 | TRBD1 | CASSGTGNEKLFF | TGTGCCAGCAGCGGGACAGGGAATGAAAAACTGTTTTTT
. | TRBJ2-7 | TRBV7-2 | TRBD2 | CASSFRSGNYEQYF | TGTGCCAGCAGCTTCCGTAGCGGGAACTACGAGCAGTACTTC
. | TRBJ2-1 | TRBV7-2 | TRBD2 | CASSLVAGTHNEQFF | TGTGCCAGCAGCTTAGTAGCGGGGACACACAATGAGCAGTTCTTC
. | TRBJ2-5 | TRBV27 | TRBD1 | CASSLHGGQGETQYF | TGTGCCAGCAGTTTACACGGGGGACAGGGGGAGACCCAGTACTTC
. | TRBJ2-1 | TRBV28 | . | CASSPSGGWRNEQFF | TGTGCCAGCAGCCCCTCTGGGGGGTGGCGCAATGAGCAGTTCTTC
. | TRBJ1-1 | TRBV19 | . | CASSARGGQGRVNTEAFF | TGTGCCAGTAGTGCCCGGGGCGGGCAGGGGAGGGTGAACACTGAAGCTTTCTTT
once | TRBJ2-7 | TRBV11-2 | . | CASSFGPLRVYEQYF | TGTGCCAGCAGCTTTGGTCCCCTACGGGTCTACGAGCAGTACTTC
. | TRBJ1-1 | TRBV7-9 | . | CASSLEGTEIEAFF | TGTGCCAGCAGCTTAGAGGGGACTGAAATTGAAGCTTTCTTT
. | TRBJ1-3 | TRBV4-1 | . | CASTSLGSGSGNTIYF | TGCGCCAGCACCTCACTCGGGTCTGGCTCTGGAAACACCATATATTTT
. | TRBJ2-7 | TRBV12-3/TRBV12-4 | . | CASSLSIEQYF | TGTGCCAGCAGTTTATCAATCGAGCAGTACTTC
. | TRBJ1-1 | TRBV11-2 | . | CASSLDGAAGPTEAFF | TGTGCCAGCAGCTTAGATGGGGCGGCTGGGCCCACTGAAGCTTTCTTT
. | TRBJ2-5 | TRBV5-4 | . | CASSSTRGLRETQYF | TGTGCCAGCAGCTCAACCAGGGGACTAAGGGAGACCCAGTACTTC
. | TRBJ1-1 | TRBV14 | TRBD1 | CASSGPGQRTEAFF | TGTGCCAGCAGCGGACCGGGACAGCGGACTGAAGCTTTCTTT
. | TRBJ1-1 | TRBV7-2 | . | CASSPGPTNTEAFF | TGTGCCAGCAGCCCGGGACCGACAAACACTGAAGCTTTCTTT
. | TRBJ2-2 | TRBV7-6 | . | CASSSGTLNTGELFF | TGTGCCAGCAGCTCCGGGACTCTCAACACCGGGGAGCTGTTTTTT
. | TRBJ2-2 | TRBV14 | . | CASSRLQQTGELFF | TGTGCCAGCAGCCGATTACAGCAAACCGGGGAGCTGTTTTTT
. | TRBJ1-2 | TRBV11-3 | . | CATPNRIVHGYTF | TGTGCCACCCCGAACAGGATTGTTCATGGCTACACCTTC
. | TRBJ2-7 | TRBV28 | . | CASSSPTQGFEQYF | TGTGCCAGCAGTTCCCCTACTCAGGGGTTCGAGCAGTACTTC
. | TRBJ1-3 | TRBV5-4 | . | CASSEQRGLLSGNTIYF | TGTGCCAGCAGCGAGCAGCGGGGTTTACTTTCTGGAAACACCATATATTTT